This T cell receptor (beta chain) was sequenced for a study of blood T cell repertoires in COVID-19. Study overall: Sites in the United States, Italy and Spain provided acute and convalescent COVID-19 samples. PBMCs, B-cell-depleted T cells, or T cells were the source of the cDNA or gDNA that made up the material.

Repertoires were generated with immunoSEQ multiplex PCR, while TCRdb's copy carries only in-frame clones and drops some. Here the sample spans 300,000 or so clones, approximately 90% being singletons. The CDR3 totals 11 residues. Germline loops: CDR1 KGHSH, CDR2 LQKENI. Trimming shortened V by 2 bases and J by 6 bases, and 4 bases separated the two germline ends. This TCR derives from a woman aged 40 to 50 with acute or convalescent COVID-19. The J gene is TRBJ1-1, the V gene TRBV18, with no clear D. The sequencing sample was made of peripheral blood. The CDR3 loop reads CASSPESEAFF. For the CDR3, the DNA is TGTGCCAGCTCACCAGAGTCTGAAGCTTTCTTT.